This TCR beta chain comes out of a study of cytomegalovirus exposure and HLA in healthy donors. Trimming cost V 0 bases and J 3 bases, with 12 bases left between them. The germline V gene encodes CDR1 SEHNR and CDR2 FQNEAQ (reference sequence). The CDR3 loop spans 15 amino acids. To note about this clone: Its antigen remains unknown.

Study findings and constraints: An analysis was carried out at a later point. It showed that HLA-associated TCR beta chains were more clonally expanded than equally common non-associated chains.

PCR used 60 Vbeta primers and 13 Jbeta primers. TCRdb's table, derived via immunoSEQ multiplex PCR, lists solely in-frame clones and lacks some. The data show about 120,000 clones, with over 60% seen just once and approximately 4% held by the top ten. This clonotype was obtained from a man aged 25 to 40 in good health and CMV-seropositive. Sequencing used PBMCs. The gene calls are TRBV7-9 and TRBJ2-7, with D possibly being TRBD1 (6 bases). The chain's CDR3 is CASSLAGALNYEQYF. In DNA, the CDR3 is TGTGCCAGCAGCTTAGCGGGGGCGTTAAACTACGAGCAGTACTTC.